This T cell receptor beta chain came from a study of beta chain features in type 1 diabetes. Study at large: Cell yields, gender and age were comparable in patients and healthy donors.

The entirety of the isolated RNA underwent reverse transcription, so expressed TCRB transcripts were sequenced. The table came from immunoSEQ multiplex PCR; TCRdb's copy has only in-frame clones and leaves some out. The sample yields fewer than 200,000 clones, 9% to 12% seen once. Details on this clone: Its specificity is not known.

Study-wide results and caveats: Within patients, naive, central memory and Treg TCRB repertoires seemed more similar than within healthy donors. Overrepresentation of cells with high TCR expression could result from cDNA sequencing. People with Type 1 diabetes carried modestly yet significantly shorter TCRB CDR3s in all four CD4+ subsets.

The sequencing sample was made of central memory CD4+ T cells from blood. This clonotype originated in a man aged 25-40 years with type 1 diabetes.

CDR3 loop: CASSLFGESEAFF. The CDR3 DNA sequence: TGTGCCAGCAGTTTATTCGGGGAGTCAGAAGCTTTCTTT. The J gene is TRBJ1-1, the V gene TRBV28; no clear D gene. CDR3 length: 13 amino acids. Germline V gives CDR1 MDHEN, CDR2 SYDVKM. V lost 1 base, J lost 8 bases, and 11 bases lay in between.